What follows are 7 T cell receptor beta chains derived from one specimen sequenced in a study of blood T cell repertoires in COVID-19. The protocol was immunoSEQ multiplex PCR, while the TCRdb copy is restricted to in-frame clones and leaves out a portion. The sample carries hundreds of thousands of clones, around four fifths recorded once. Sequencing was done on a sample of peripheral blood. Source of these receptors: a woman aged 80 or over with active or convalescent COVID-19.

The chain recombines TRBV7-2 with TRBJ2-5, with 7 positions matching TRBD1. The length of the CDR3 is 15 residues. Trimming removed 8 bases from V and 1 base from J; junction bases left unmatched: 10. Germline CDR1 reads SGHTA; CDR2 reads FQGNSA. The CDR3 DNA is TGTGCCAGCGGATACCAGGGACAGTCCCAAGAGACCCAGTACTTC. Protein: CASGYQGQSQETQYF.

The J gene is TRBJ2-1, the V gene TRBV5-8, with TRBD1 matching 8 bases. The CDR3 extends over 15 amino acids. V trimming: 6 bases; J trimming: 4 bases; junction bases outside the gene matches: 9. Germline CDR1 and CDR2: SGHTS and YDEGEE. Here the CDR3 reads CASTTGQGSYNEQFF. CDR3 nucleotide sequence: TGTGCCAGCACTACCGGACAGGGCTCTTACAATGAGCAGTTCTTC.

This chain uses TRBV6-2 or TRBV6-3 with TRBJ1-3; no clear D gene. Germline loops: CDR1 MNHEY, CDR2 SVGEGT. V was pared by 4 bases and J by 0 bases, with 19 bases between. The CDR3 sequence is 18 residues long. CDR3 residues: CASSFFAARRGSGNTIYF. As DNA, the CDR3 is TGTGCCAGCAGTTTTTTTGCCGCAAGACGAGGCTCTGGAAACACCATATATTTT.

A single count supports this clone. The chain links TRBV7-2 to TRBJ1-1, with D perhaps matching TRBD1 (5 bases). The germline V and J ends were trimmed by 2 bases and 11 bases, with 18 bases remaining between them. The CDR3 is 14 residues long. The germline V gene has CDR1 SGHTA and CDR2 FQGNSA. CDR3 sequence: CASSLRGRTEGAFF. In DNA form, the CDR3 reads TGTGCCAGCAGCTTAAGGGGTAGGACCGAAGGGGCTTTCTTT.

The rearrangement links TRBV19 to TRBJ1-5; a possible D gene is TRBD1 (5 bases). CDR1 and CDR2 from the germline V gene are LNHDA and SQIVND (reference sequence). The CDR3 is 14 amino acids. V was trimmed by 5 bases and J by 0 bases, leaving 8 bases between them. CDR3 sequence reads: CASSEQDSNQPQHF. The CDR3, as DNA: TGTGCCAGTAGTGAACAGGATAGCAATCAGCCCCAGCATTTT.

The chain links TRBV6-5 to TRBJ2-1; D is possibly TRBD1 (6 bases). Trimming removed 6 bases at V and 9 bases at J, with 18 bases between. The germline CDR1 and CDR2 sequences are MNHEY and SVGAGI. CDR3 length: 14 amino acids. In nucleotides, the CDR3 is TGTGCCAGCAGGAAAAGGTACAGGGTCGGTGAGCAGTTCTTC. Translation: CASRKRYRVGEQFF.

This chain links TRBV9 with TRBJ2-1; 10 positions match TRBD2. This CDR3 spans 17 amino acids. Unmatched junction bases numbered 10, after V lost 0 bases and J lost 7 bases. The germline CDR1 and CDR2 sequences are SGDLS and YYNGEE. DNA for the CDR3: TGTGCCAGCAGCGTAGACACTAGCGGGATGTTAGTAAATGAGCAGTTCTTC. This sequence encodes CASSVDTSGMLVNEQFF.